The T cell receptor (beta chain) under discussion was sequenced for a study of cytomegalovirus exposure and HLA in healthy donors. Study details: Later, an analysis reported that the 120 or so validation repertoires had used the same platform as the roughly 720 first-cohort repertoires. Study-level results: Associated with cytomegalovirus, according to the listing, were 150 to 200 TCR beta chains. A few CMV-associated chains were confirmed in vitro to be specific for CMV antigens. Most TCRs appeared rarely, but some public TCRs recurred in many donors.

Worth noting for this clone: Its antigen is still unknown.

J was trimmed by 5 bases and V by 2 bases; bases with no gene match: 6. CDR1 is MNHEY, CDR2 SMNVEV, per germline (reference sequence). This CDR3 is 16 amino acids long. Profiled with immunoSEQ multiplex PCR; TCRdb holds only in-frame clones, not every one. Altogether approximately 220,000 clones are present, 85% to 95% being singletons, with the ten largest covering approximately 0.99%. This clonotype originated in a young woman in good health and CMV-seronegative. The chain links TRBV27 to TRBJ1-5; 10 positions agree with TRBD1. Sequenced input: PBMCs. The CDR3 region is CASSLGQGDRDQPQHF. The CDR3 nucleotides are TGTGCCAGCAGTTTAGGACAGGGGGACCGTGATCAGCCCCAGCATTTT.